The rows below give T cell receptor beta chains drawn from one sample of a study of beta chain features in type 1 diabetes. The protocol was immunoSEQ multiplex PCR, while the TCRdb copy is restricted to in-frame clones and leaves out a portion. The top ten clones hold 0.095% to 0.15% of a sample with around 710,000 clones, roughly 12% of them seen once. The sequenced sample consisted of naive CD4+ T cells from blood. These receptors came from a young man with type 1 diabetes. CDR3s include the opening cysteine and the closing phenylalanine or tryptophan. D genes are given only for firm matches. Clone size appears in some rows only: once, few, many, or a class for an expanded clone.

CDR3 length	V gene	D gene	clone size	J gene	CDR3 DNA	CDR3 protein
15	TRBV4-3	.	.	TRBJ1-3	TGCGCCAGCAGCCAAGAGTACCCGAGCCATAACACCATATATTTT	CASSQEYPSHNTIYF
13	TRBV30	TRBD1	few	TRBJ1-2	TGTGCCTGGAGCCCCGGACAGGGTAACGGCTACACCTTC	CAWSPGQGNGYTF
18	TRBV7-3	TRBD2	.	TRBJ2-1	TGTGCCAGCAGCACGGGACTAGCGGGGGCCCGCTCCTACAATGAGCAGTTCTTC	CASSTGLAGARSYNEQFF
14	TRBV7-9	.	.	TRBJ2-3	TGTGCCAGCAGCTTTATCGGGGCAAGAGATACGCAGTATTTT	CASSFIGARDTQYF
14	TRBV29-1	TRBD1	few	TRBJ1-3	TGCAGCGCGGGACAGGGGGCACCTGGAAACACCATATATTTT	CSAGQGAPGNTIYF
16	TRBV18	TRBD1	.	TRBJ2-2	TGTGCCAGCTCACCACTCCAGGGGACAGGGACCGGGGAGCTGTTTTTT	CASSPLQGTGTGELFF
15	TRBV4-2	TRBD1	.	TRBJ1-2	TGTGCCAGCAGCCAAGATCCCGGGACAGGCTATGGCTACACCTTC	CASSQDPGTGYGYTF
13	TRBV7-9	.	once	TRBJ1-1	TGTGCCAGCAGCACCCGACAGAACACTGAAGCTTTCTTT	CASSTRQNTEAFF
16	TRBV25-1	.	.	TRBJ1-1	TGTGCCAGCAGTGAATACCCAAGTCAGGGGTCCGCTGAAGCTTTCTTT	CASSEYPSQGSAEAFF
12	TRBV27	.	few	TRBJ1-2	TGTGCCAGCAGTTTGGCAGGGAGGATCTACACCTTC	CASSLAGRIYTF
14	TRBV30	.	few	TRBJ2-1	TGTGCCTGGAGTGCGGCTAGCGTCTACAATGAGCAGTTCTTC	CAWSAASVYNEQFF
15	TRBV30	.	few	TRBJ1-2	TGTGCCTGGAGTTACGGGGTAGGACCAAACTATGGCTACACCTTC	CAWSYGVGPNYGYTF
13	TRBV6-6	.	.	TRBJ1-4	TGTGCCAGCCTGGCGGCGGACCTTGAAAAACTGTTTTTT	CASLAADLEKLFF
16	TRBV7-3	.	.	TRBJ2-3	TGTGCCAGCAGCATTAGTGGGGGGCGGAGCACAGATACGCAGTATTTT	CASSISGGRSTDTQYF
13	TRBV2	.	.	TRBJ1-5	TGTGCCAGCAGTGAACAGGGTAATCAGCCCCAGCATTTT	CASSEQGNQPQHF
16	TRBV7-6	.	.	TRBJ1-5	TGTGCCAGCAGCTTGGGCCAGTCAAATAGCAATCAGCCCCAGCATTTT	CASSLGQSNSNQPQHF
15	TRBV30	TRBD1	.	TRBJ1-2	TGTGCCTGGAGCCGTAGGACAGGGACTAACTATGGCTACACCTTC	CAWSRRTGTNYGYTF
16	TRBV5-8	.	few	TRBJ2-2	TGTGCCAGCAGCTTGGGGACCCTCGGGAACACCGGGGAGCTGTTTTTT	CASSLGTLGNTGELFF
10	TRBV7-2	.	few	TRBJ2-5	TGTGCCAGCAGCTTGGAGACCCAGTACTTC	CASSLETQYF
15	TRBV4-2	.	few	TRBJ1-1	TGTGCCAGCAGCCAACCTCATACAGGGAACACTGAAGCTTTCTTT	CASSQPHTGNTEAFF
16	TRBV4-2	.	few	TRBJ1-4	TGTGCCAGCAGCCAAGAGTCCACCAGAGCTAATGAAAAACTGTTTTTT	CASSQESTRANEKLFF
17	TRBV27	.	few	TRBJ2-2	TGTGCCAGCACCACTATAATGACAGGTGTGAACACCGGGGAGCTGTTTTTT	CASTTIMTGVNTGELFF
15	TRBV5-1	TRBD1	few	TRBJ2-7	TGCGCCAGCAGCCCAATCGAACAGGGGATTGGCGAGCAGTACTTC	CASSPIEQGIGEQYF
15	TRBV7-9	TRBD2	.	TRBJ2-1	TGTGCCAGCAGGCGGCCGGGACTAGCCTACAATGAGCAGTTCTTC	CASRRPGLAYNEQFF
14	TRBV5-1	TRBD1	.	TRBJ2-7	TGCGCCAGCAGCTTCGCCGACAGGGCCTACGAGCAGTACTTC	CASSFADRAYEQYF
13	TRBV29-1	TRBD2	.	TRBJ2-5	TGCACCTCGGGGGGGGCTGGACAAGAGACCCAGTACTTC	CTSGGAGQETQYF
16	TRBV5-1	.	.	TRBJ1-3	TGCGCCAGCAGCCCTGACCCGACAGGCTCTGGAAACACCATATATTTT	CASSPDPTGSGNTIYF
15	TRBV25-1	.	.	TRBJ1-1	TGTGCCAGCAGGCCTGGGGGGGGATATAACACTGAAGCTTTCTTT	CASRPGGGYNTEAFF
13	TRBV6-1	TRBD2	few	TRBJ2-4	TGTGCCATCATAGCGGGGGAAAAGTACATTCAGTACTTC	CAIIAGEKYIQYF
14	TRBV7-2	.	.	TRBJ2-7	TGTGCCAGCAGCTCCGGGACATTATCCTACGAGCAGTACTTC	CASSSGTLSYEQYF
14	TRBV5-1	TRBD2	.	TRBJ2-1	TGCGCCAGCAGCTTGGGACTAGCGGGAAATGAGCAGTTCTTC	CASSLGLAGNEQFF
15	TRBV18	TRBD1	.	TRBJ1-2	TGTGCCAGCTCACCACAACAGGGGGCAGACTATGGCTACACCTTC	CASSPQQGADYGYTF
17	TRBV5-5	TRBD1	few	TRBJ1-6	TGTGCCAGCAGCTTGTTTTTTAGACAGGGGGCTTGGTCACCCCTCCACTTT	CASSLFFRQGAWSPLHF
15	TRBV5-1	TRBD2	.	TRBJ2-7	TGCGCCAGCAGCTTCCTCAGCGGGAGCTCCTACGAGCAGTACTTC	CASSFLSGSSYEQYF
14	TRBV11-2	.	.	TRBJ2-7	TGTGCCAGCACCATGTCGGGCGAAACCTACGAGCAGTACTTC	CASTMSGETYEQYF
16	TRBV27	.	.	TRBJ1-6	TGTGCCAGCAGGAGAGGTTCAGGGGAGTTCGGTTCACCCCTCCACTTT	CASRRGSGEFGSPLHF
18	TRBV7-3	TRBD1	.	TRBJ1-2	TGTGCCAGCAGCCCCCTCGGGGACAGGGGACCCTTTTACTATGGCTACACCTTC	CASSPLGDRGPFYYGYTF
16	TRBV5-6	TRBD1	.	TRBJ2-7	TGTGCCAGCAGCCCTCGTCCCGGGACAGGGAGCTACGAGCAGTACTTC	CASSPRPGTGSYEQYF
13	TRBV5-6	.	few	TRBJ1-5	TGTGCCAGCAGCTTCAGGGTCGGGCAGCCCCAGCATTTT	CASSFRVGQPQHF
12	TRBV29-1	TRBD1	.	TRBJ2-7	TGCAGCGTATGGACAGGGGCCTACGAGCAGTACTTC	CSVWTGAYEQYF
14	TRBV6-6	.	.	TRBJ2-1	TGTGCCAGCAGTTACAGGGCAGGGAGGAATGAGCAGTTCTTC	CASSYRAGRNEQFF
14	TRBV5-6	TRBD1	few	TRBJ1-2	TGTGCCAGCAGCTTAGGGGACAGCCTTTATGGCTACACCTTC	CASSLGDSLYGYTF
15	TRBV18	.	.	TRBJ2-3	TGTGCCAGCTCACCCCAAGGGGGGATCACAGATACGCAGTATTTT	CASSPQGGITDTQYF
14	TRBV9	TRBD1	.	TRBJ2-1	TGTGCCAGCAGTAAGGGACAGAATTTTAATGAGCAGTTCTTC	CASSKGQNFNEQFF
15	TRBV9	.	few	TRBJ2-2	TGTGCCAGCAGCGTAGCCCCCGCTGGCGCCGGGGAGCTGTTTTTT	CASSVAPAGAGELFF
12	TRBV7-2	.	few	TRBJ2-7	TGTGCCAGCAGCCCTTCAGGGTACGAGCAGTACTTC	CASSPSGYEQYF
13	TRBV29-1	.	few	TRBJ1-5	TGCAGCGTCGGGGACTCCCGACAGGAGCCCCAGCATTTT	CSVGDSRQEPQHF
16	TRBV5-4	TRBD2	.	TRBJ2-3	TGTGCCAGCAGCTTGTCCCTAGCGGGGTTCACAGATACGCAGTATTTT	CASSLSLAGFTDTQYF
15	TRBV2	.	.	TRBJ1-3	TGTGCCAGCAGTGAAGCCGGACGGATTGGAAACACCATATATTTT	CASSEAGRIGNTIYF
18	TRBV5-4	TRBD1	few	TRBJ1-6	TGTGCCAGCAGCCTGAGACAGGGCAGTTGGTCCTATAATTCACCCCTCCACTTT	CASSLRQGSWSYNSPLHF
15	TRBV9	TRBD1	.	TRBJ2-1	TGTGCCAGCAGCCCCACGGGACAGGGTAACGATGAGCAGTTCTTC	CASSPTGQGNDEQFF
17	TRBV12-5	TRBD1	.	TRBJ2-1	TGTGCTAGTGGTTTGAGCTTGGGGACAGAAAGACACAATGAGCAGTTCTTC	CASGLSLGTERHNEQFF
16	TRBV7-2	TRBD2	few	TRBJ2-5	TGTGCCAGCAGCTTAGAGAGTAGCGGGGGGGCTCAGACCCAGTACTTC	CASSLESSGGAQTQYF
16	TRBV18	.	.	TRBJ2-7	TGTGCCAGCTCACCAAGCCAGGCAGGGCCATCCTACGAGCAGTACTTC	CASSPSQAGPSYEQYF